Below are 30 T cell receptor beta chains sequenced from a single sample in a study of technical replicates of blood from several donors. Repertoires were generated with immunoSEQ multiplex PCR, while TCRdb's copy carries only in-frame clones and drops some. Of about 84,000 clones in the sample, 85% to 95% were seen once. The source material was T cells isolated from PBMCs. Every receptor here comes from a human donor in good health.

CDR3 sequence (DNA): TGTGCCAGCACCGAAAATCGGGGGAGGGATGAGCAGTTCTTC. Protein: CASTENRGRDEQFF. The rearrangement joins TRBV7-8 to TRBJ2-1, with TRBD2 identical over 7 bases. Germline V gives CDR1 SGHVS, CDR2 FQNEAQ. V lost 7 bases and J lost 8; bases outside the gene matches: 11. The CDR3 runs to 14 residues.

The V call is TRBV5-1, the J call TRBJ2-2; D ambiguous. The CDR3 is 15 amino acids. Germline loops: CDR1 SGHRS, CDR2 YFSETQ. Between the trimmed V and J ends, which lost 2 bases and 2 bases, there was a span of 10 bases. CDR3 region: CASSFPEANTGELFF. The CDR3 nucleotides read TGCGCCAGCAGCTTTCCAGAGGCTAACACCGGGGAGCTGTTTTTT.

DNA for the CDR3: TGCGCCAGCAGCCGCTCTAGCGGAGACACCTACGAGCAGTACTTC. This translates into CASSRSSGDTYEQYF. The V and J genes are TRBV4-1 and TRBJ2-7, with 7 bases aligning to TRBD2. The CDR3 runs to 15 residues. The junction had 8 bases not matched to a gene; V was cut back by 4 bases and J by 2 bases. The germline gives CDR1 MGHRA, CDR2 YSYEKL.

The gene calls are TRBV5-8 and TRBJ1-2; possible D gene TRBD1, 5 bases. The germline V gene has CDR1 SGHTS and CDR2 YDEGEE. Trimming cost V 1 base and J 4 bases, with 26 bases left between them. This CDR3 region has 19 residues. The CDR3 here is CASSLPASPRRAPSYGYTF. CDR3 sequence (DNA): TGTGCCAGCAGCTTGCCCGCTTCCCCGCGCAGGGCCCCTTCCTATGGCTACACCTTC.

The CDR3: CASSQGGLAGGLGETQYF. Written as DNA, the CDR3 is TGCGCCAGCAGCCAAGGGGGACTAGCGGGAGGGCTTGGGGAGACCCAGTACTTC. The V gene is TRBV4-1, the J gene TRBJ2-5; TRBD2 aligns across 16 bases. The CDR3 is 18 residues long. CDR1 is MGHRA, CDR2 YSYEKL, per germline. Trimming removed 1 base from V and 5 bases from J; junction bases left unmatched: 7.

The chain combines TRBV4-2 with TRBJ2-6; weak D call: TRBD2 (6 bases). CDR1 is LGHNA, CDR2 YNFKEQ, per germline. Between the trimmed V and J ends, which lost 0 bases and 3 bases, there was a span of 15 bases. The CDR3 is made up of 18 amino acids. Here the CDR3 reads CASSQDLVGSNGANVLTF. For the CDR3, the DNA is TGTGCCAGCAGCCAAGATCTTGTCGGGAGTAATGGGGCCAACGTCCTGACTTTC.

The V and J genes are TRBV5-1 and TRBJ2-1; TRBD2 matches 15 bases. Germline loops: CDR1 SGHRS, CDR2 YFSETQ. This CDR3 comprises 15 residues. The V and J ends lost 0 bases and 8 bases, in that order; junction bases with no gene match: 0. CDR3 DNA: TGCGCCAGCAGCTTGGGGACTAGCGGGGGGGATGAGCAGTTCTTC. Translating gives CASSLGTSGGDEQFF.

The gene calls are TRBV4-2 and TRBJ2-4; 13 nucleotides match TRBD2. CDR1 is LGHNA, CDR2 YNFKEQ, per germline. The CDR3 loop spans 16 amino acids. Unmatched junction bases numbered 7, after V lost 4 bases and J lost 7 bases. Here the CDR3 reads CASSLGLAGVLNIQYF. CDR3 sequence (DNA): TGTGCCAGCAGCCTTGGACTAGCGGGAGTATTGAACATTCAGTACTTC.

The chain combines TRBV5-1 with TRBJ2-5; the D gene is possibly TRBD2 (6 bases). This CDR3 region has 15 residues. Looked up from germline, CDR1 is SGHRS and CDR2 is YFSETQ. The germline V and J ends were trimmed by 0 bases and 4 bases, with 13 bases remaining between them. CDR3 sequence reads: CASSLDSWGGETQYF. The CDR3 region has the DNA TGCGCCAGCAGCTTGGACTCCTGGGGAGGAGAGACCCAGTACTTC.

The V and J genes are TRBV21-1 and TRBJ2-3; the table names TRBD2, a call not compared with the DNA. TRBV21-1 is given as a pseudogene. The CDR3 runs to 14 residues. The DNA for the CDR3 is TGTGCCAGCAACCCCGCGGGGCCCTCCGATACGCAGTATTTT. It yields the protein CASNPAGPSDTQYF.

The V call is TRBV7-3, the J call TRBJ1-1; weak D call: TRBD1 (6 bases). Germline V CDR1 and CDR2: SGHTA, FQGTGA. Between the trimmed V and J ends, which lost 5 bases and 4 bases, there was a span of 14 bases. The CDR3 covers 14 residues. In DNA, the CDR3 is TGTGCCAGCAGCCCCGGTGGGGGGGCCACTGAAGCTTTCTTT. Translated, it gives CASSPGGGATEAFF.

The chain couples TRBV30 to TRBJ2-1; TRBD2 matches 11 bases. V was clipped by 5 bases and J by 9 bases; unmatched bases: 24. Germline V gives CDR1 GTSNPN, CDR2 SVGIG (reference sequence). The CDR3 extends over 19 amino acids. In DNA form, the CDR3 reads TGTGCCTGGGCTGCCAAGACTAGCGGGGCAAGGCATCGTGTTTTTGAGCAGTTCTTC. It specifies CAWAAKTSGARHRVFEQFF.

The CDR3 sequence is CASSHWGDGYTF. CDR3 in DNA: TGTGCCAGCAGCCATTGGGGGGACGGCTACACCTTC. The chain is built from TRBV4-2 and TRBJ1-2, with D tentatively TRBD1 (5 bases). The CDR3 loop spans 12 amino acids. Trimming took 3 bases from V and 8 from J, leaving 10 bases between them. CDR1 is LGHNA, CDR2 YNFKEQ, per germline.

The J gene is TRBJ1-5, the V gene TRBV27; 7 bases are shared with TRBD1. There are 15 residues in the CDR3. Trimming at V came to 5 bases and at J to 7 bases, leaving 11 bases not matched to a gene. Germline CDR1 and CDR2: MNHEY and SMNVEV (reference sequence). The CDR3 loop reads CASSTTGTIGQPQHF. CDR3 sequence (DNA): TGTGCCAGCAGTACGACAGGGACCATCGGGCAGCCCCAGCATTTT.

The chain is built from TRBV28 and TRBJ1-4, with 12 bases fitting TRBD1. The CDR3 is 16 amino acids. V lost 6 bases to trimming and J lost 7 bases; unmatched junction nucleotides: 9. Germline V gives CDR1 MDHEN, CDR2 SYDVKM. In DNA form, the CDR3 reads TGTGCCAGCAGGTACCGGGACAGGGGGCCGAGTGAAAAACTGTTTTTT. As protein: CASRYRDRGPSEKLFF. The whole variable domain, filled in from reference TRBV28 and TRBJ1-4, reads DVKVTQSSRYLVKRTGEKVFLECVQDMDHENMFWYRQDPGLGLRLIYFSYDVKMKEKGDIPEGYSVSREKKERFSLILESASTNQTSMYLCASRYRDRGPSEKLFFGSGTQLSVL.

The J gene is TRBJ2-7, the V gene TRBV2; 8 bases align to TRBD1. V lost 3 bases to trimming and J lost 3 bases; unmatched junction nucleotides: 4. CDR1 SNHLY and CDR2 FYNNEI come from the germline V gene. This CDR3 has 14 amino acids. CDR3 bases: TGTGCCAGCAGTGAGGACAGGGCGCGCTACGAGCAGTACTTC. This codes for CASSEDRARYEQYF. Supplemented by reference TRBV2 and TRBJ2-7, the full variable domain reads EPEVTQTPSHQVTQMGQEVILRCVPISNHLYFYWYRQILGQKVEFLVSFYNNEISEKSEIFDDQFSVERPDGSNFTLKIRSTKLEDSAMYFCASSEDRARYEQYFGPGTRLTVT.

The J gene is TRBJ2-2, the V gene TRBV7-6; TRBD1 agrees at 8 bases. The trim removed 1 base at V and 4 bases at J, leaving 8 bases unmatched. CDR1 SGHVS and CDR2 FNYEAQ come from the germline V gene. This CDR3 region has 17 residues. CDR3 in DNA: TGTGCCAGCAGCTTAGGGTGGTTGGGGACAGGCACCGGGGAGCTGTTTTTT. This translates into CASSLGWLGTGTGELFF.

A note on this clone: Mismatch with germline at one junction end may stem from a read error. V is TRBV27 and J is TRBJ1-2; tentative D call: TRBD1 (6 bases). This CDR3 spans 17 amino acids. In germline, CDR1 is MNHEY, CDR2 SMNVEV (reference sequence). DNA of the CDR3: TGTGCCAGCAGTTCGATGCGGACAGAGACCCCACCCTATCGCTACACCTTC. Amino acid sequence: CASSSMRTETPPYRYTF.

The rearrangement links TRBV10-3 to TRBJ1-2; TRBD1 agrees at 8 bases. V trimming: 6 bases; J trimming: 4 bases; junction bases outside the gene matches: 10. Germline V gene data show CDR1 as ENHRY and CDR2 as SYGVKD. The CDR3 covers 15 residues. CDR3: CAISGGQGGLYGYTF. In DNA form, the CDR3 reads TGTGCCATCAGCGGAGGACAGGGCGGCCTCTATGGCTACACCTTC.

This clone was detected once. The chain is built from TRBV6-4 and TRBJ2-3; the match to TRBD1 covers 7 bases. Germline assignment: CDR1 MRHNA and CDR2 SNTAGT. This CDR3 comprises 14 residues. V shed 4 bases, J shed 2 bases, and the junction held 3 bases outside the gene matches. The CDR3 protein is CASSADRDTDTQYF. Written as DNA, the CDR3 is TGTGCCAGCAGTGCTGACAGGGACACAGATACGCAGTATTTT.

The J gene is TRBJ1-5, the V gene TRBV28; 9 bases agree with TRBD1. V lost 9 bases and J lost 6; bases outside the gene matches: 6. CDR1 is MDHEN, CDR2 SYDVKM, per germline. The CDR3 runs to 13 residues. CDR3 amino acids: CASRTGGGQPQHF. The CDR3 DNA reads as TGTGCCAGTCGCACAGGGGGCGGTCAGCCCCAGCATTTT.

This clone was observed once. CDR3 coding DNA: TGTGCCAGCAGCTCCCTAGCGGCTAGCACAGATACGCAGTATTTT. Protein: CASSSLAASTDTQYF. The gene calls are TRBV7-2 and TRBJ2-3, with 7 bases that match TRBD2. Germline CDR1 and CDR2: SGHTA and FQGNSA. The CDR3 covers 15 residues. The V gene end was trimmed by 4 bases and the J gene end by 0 bases; junction bases not matched to a gene: 4.

The chain joins TRBV25-1 to TRBJ2-3; 10 bases match TRBD2. Germline CDR1 is MGHDK and CDR2 is SYGVNS. CDR3 length equals 15 residues. The trim removed 7 bases at V and 2 bases at J, leaving 6 bases unmatched. The CDR3 coding sequence is TGTGCCAGCATTCGGACTAGCGGATACACAGATACGCAGTATTTT. It encodes CASIRTSGYTDTQYF.

The chain uses TRBV7-8 and TRBJ1-5, with 11 bases aligning to TRBD1. The CDR3 contains 16 residues. Germline CDR1 SGHVS, CDR2 FQNEAQ. J was trimmed by 1 base and V by 5 bases; bases with no gene match: 4. The CDR3 loop reads CASSLRDRGSNQPQHF. Here the CDR3 DNA reads TGTGCCAGCAGCCTAAGGGACAGGGGGAGCAATCAGCCCCAGCATTTT.

The chain joins TRBV28 to TRBJ2-3, with D hard to call. Germline V gene data show CDR1 as MDHEN and CDR2 as SYDVKM. The ends were cut back, 3 bases at V and 4 bases at J, with 11 bases in the middle. The CDR3 is 14 residues long. The CDR3 protein is CASSLPGSADTQYF. CDR3 nucleotide sequence: TGTGCCAGCAGTTTGCCAGGTTCGGCAGATACGCAGTATTTT.

V is TRBV7-2 and J is TRBJ2-7; 7 nucleotides match TRBD1. V shed 5 bases and J 3 bases; nucleotides not matched to a gene: 10. The germline V gene encodes CDR1 SGHTA and CDR2 FQGNSA. There are 15 residues in the CDR3. CDR3 loop: CASSLKTGSLYEQYF. The CDR3, as DNA: TGTGCCAGCAGCCTAAAGACAGGGTCCCTCTACGAGCAGTACTTC.

The chain carries TRBV30 and TRBJ2-7, with TRBD1 as a possible D gene (5 bases). V was trimmed by 0 bases and J by 6 bases, leaving 15 bases between them. The CDR3 contains 14 residues. CDR1 is GTSNPN and CDR2 is SVGIG in the germline V gene (reference sequence). The CDR3 DNA follows: TGTGCCTGGAGTGTAGGACAAGGTAGACCCGAGCAGTACTTC. Translated, it gives CAWSVGQGRPEQYF.

The chain links TRBV29-1 to TRBJ1-1; the D gene is possibly TRBD1 (5 bases). The CDR3 is 12 amino acids. Germline V gene sequence: CDR1 SQVTM, CDR2 ANQGSEA. The ends were cut back, 6 bases at V and 4 bases at J, with 12 bases in the middle. CDR3 loop: CSVLGGRTEAFF. The CDR3 DNA reads TGCAGCGTGCTGGGGGGTCGCACTGAAGCTTTCTTT.

The V call is TRBV4-1, the J call TRBJ1-1; D not certain. There are 14 residues in the CDR3. The germline CDR1 and CDR2 sequences are MGHRA and YSYEKL. V dropped 1 base and J dropped 5 bases, with 11 bases sitting between them. The CDR3 sequence is CASSQVLGETEAFF. CDR3 coding DNA: TGCGCCAGCAGCCAAGTGCTGGGAGAGACTGAAGCTTTCTTT.

V and J are TRBV30 and TRBJ1-3, with a weak D call TRBD1 (6 bases). Trimming removed 4 bases at V and 8 bases at J, with 9 bases between. Germline V CDR1 and CDR2: GTSNPN, SVGIG (reference sequence). The CDR3 contains 11 residues. CDR3 in DNA: TGTGCCTGGACAGGGGTTCACACCATATATTTT. Protein sequence: CAWTGVHTIYF.